The clone carrying this T cell receptor beta chain was recorded a few times. Its antigen is as yet unknown. These data originate in a study of naive and memory T cell subsets. The beta constant-region primer was an equimolar mix of two oligonucleotides covering TRBC1 and TRBC2. The ligated cDNA underwent four PCR rounds using SP2 and nested alpha and beta constant-region primers. TCRdb reprocessed the UMI-ligation and nested PCR reads with MiXCR, giving one entry per CDR3 protein. Found here are 99,000 or so distinct CDR3 sequences, approximately 15% of them singletons; the top ten hold about 3%. Cells stained for CD3, CD4, CD8, CD45RA and CD27 were sorted into four subsets. Study outcomes and limitations: Naive repertoires, especially CD8, held a few larger clonotypes, possibly memory cells re-expressing CD45RA.

V lost 7 bases and J lost 2; bases outside the gene matches: 14. The CDR3 runs 16 residues. Germline CDR1 is SQVTM and CDR2 is ANQGSEA. Sequencing input: naive CD8+ T cells from blood. This clonotype originated in a human donor in good health. V and J are TRBV29-1 and TRBJ1-2; 9 positions match TRBD1. CDR3 loop: CSARGTGTERNYGYTF. The DNA of the CDR3 is TGCAGCGCAAGGGGGACAGGGACCGAGAGGAACTATGGCTACACCTTC. Combining the CDR3 with reference TRBV29-1 and TRBJ1-2 gives the whole variable domain SAVISQKPSRDICQRGTSLTIQCQVDSQVTMMFWYRQQPGQSLTLIATANQGSEATYESGFVIDKFPISRPNLTFSTLTVSNMSPEDSSIYLCSARGTGTERNYGYTFGSGTRLTVV.